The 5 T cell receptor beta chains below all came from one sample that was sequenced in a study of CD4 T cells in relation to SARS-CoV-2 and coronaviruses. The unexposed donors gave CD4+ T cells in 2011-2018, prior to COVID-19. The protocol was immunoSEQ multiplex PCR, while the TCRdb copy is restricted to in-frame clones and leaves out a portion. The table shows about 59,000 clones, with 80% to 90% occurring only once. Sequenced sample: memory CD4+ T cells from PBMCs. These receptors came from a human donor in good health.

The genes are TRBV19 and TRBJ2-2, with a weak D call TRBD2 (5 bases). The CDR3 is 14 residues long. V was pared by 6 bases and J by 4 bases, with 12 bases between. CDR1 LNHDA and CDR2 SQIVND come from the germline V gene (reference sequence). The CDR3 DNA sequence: TGTGCCAGTAGGGGAGCCCCTTTCACCGGGGAGCTGTTTTTT. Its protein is CASRGAPFTGELFF.

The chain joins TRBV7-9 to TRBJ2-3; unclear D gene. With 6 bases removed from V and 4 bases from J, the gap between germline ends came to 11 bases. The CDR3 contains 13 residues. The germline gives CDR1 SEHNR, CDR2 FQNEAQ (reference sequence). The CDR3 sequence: CASRFSAADTQYF. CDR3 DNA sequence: TGTGCCAGCAGATTCAGTGCCGCAGATACGCAGTATTTT.

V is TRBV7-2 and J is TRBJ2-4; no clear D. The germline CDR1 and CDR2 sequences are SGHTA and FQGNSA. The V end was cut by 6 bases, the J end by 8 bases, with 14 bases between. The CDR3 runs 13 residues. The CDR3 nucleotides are TGTGCCAGCAGGGATTCTTCCGGGTACATTCAGTACTTC. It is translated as CASRDSSGYIQYF.

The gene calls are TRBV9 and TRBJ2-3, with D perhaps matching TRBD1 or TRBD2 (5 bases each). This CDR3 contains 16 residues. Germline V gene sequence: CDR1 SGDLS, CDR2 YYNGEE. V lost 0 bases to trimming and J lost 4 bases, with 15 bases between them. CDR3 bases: TGTGCCAGCAGCGTAGGGGTGGGAGAGGGGTCAGATACGCAGTATTTT. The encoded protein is CASSVGVGEGSDTQYF.

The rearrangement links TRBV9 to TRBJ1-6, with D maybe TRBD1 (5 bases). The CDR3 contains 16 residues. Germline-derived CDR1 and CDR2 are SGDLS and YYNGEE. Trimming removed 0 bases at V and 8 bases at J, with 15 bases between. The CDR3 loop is CASSVGDPSRDSPLHF. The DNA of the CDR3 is TGTGCCAGCAGCGTAGGGGACCCCTCTCGAGATTCACCCCTCCACTTT.